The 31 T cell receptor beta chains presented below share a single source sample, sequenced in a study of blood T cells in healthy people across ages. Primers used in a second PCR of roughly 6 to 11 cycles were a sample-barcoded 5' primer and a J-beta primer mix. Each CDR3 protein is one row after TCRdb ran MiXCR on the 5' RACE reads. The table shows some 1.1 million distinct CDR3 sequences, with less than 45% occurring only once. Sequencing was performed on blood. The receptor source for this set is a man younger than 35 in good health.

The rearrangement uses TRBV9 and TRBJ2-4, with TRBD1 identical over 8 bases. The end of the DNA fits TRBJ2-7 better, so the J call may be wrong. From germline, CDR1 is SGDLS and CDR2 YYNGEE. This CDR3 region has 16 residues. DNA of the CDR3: TGTGCCAGCAGCGCCGCCGGACAGGGACCCCTCTACGAGCAGTACTTC. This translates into CASSAAGQGPLYEQYF.

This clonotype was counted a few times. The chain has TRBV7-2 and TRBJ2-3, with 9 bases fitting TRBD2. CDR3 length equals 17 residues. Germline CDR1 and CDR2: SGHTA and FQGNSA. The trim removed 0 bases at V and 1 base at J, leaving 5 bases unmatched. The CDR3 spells CASSLALRTSGTDTQYF. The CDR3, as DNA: TGTGCCAGCAGCTTAGCTCTAAGGACTAGCGGCACAGATACGCAGTATTTT.

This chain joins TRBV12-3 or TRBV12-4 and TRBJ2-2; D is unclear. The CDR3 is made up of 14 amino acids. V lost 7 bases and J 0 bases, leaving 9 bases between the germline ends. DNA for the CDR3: TGTGCCAGCAAAACTCAATCGAACACCGGGGAGCTGTTTTTT. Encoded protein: CASKTQSNTGELFF.

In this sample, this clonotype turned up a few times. The CDR3: CASSYAGQGANGYTF. The CDR3 nucleotides read TGTGCCAGCAGTTACGCTGGACAGGGGGCCAATGGCTACACCTTC. The V gene is TRBV6-2 or TRBV6-3, the J gene TRBJ1-2, with 11 bases fitting TRBD1. The junction had 5 bases not matched to a gene; V was cut back by 2 bases and J by 6 bases. Germline values: CDR1 MNHEY, CDR2 SVGEGT. The length of the CDR3 is 15 residues.

DNA of the CDR3: TGCAGTGCTAGAGGTTCGCGGGGATCTGGAAACACCATATATTTT. Protein sequence: CSARGSRGSGNTIYF. The chain carries TRBV20-1 and TRBJ1-3; D is undetermined. The ends were cut back, 1 base at V and 1 base at J, with 11 bases in the middle. The V gene's germline CDR1 is DFQATT and CDR2 SNEGSKA (reference sequence). CDR3 length: 15 amino acids.

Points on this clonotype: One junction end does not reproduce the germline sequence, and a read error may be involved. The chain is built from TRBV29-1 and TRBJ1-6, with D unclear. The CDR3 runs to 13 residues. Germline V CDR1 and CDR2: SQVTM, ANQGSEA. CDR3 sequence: CSAQATYNSPPHF. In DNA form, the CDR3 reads TGCAGCGCCCAAGCCACCTATAATTCACCCCCCCACTTT.

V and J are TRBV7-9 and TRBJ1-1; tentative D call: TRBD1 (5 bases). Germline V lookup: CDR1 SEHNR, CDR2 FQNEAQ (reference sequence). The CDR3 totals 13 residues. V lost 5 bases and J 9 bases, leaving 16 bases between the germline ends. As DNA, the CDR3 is TGTGCCAGCAGCGTTGAATGGGGCAGCCAAGCTTTCTTT. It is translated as CASSVEWGSQAFF.

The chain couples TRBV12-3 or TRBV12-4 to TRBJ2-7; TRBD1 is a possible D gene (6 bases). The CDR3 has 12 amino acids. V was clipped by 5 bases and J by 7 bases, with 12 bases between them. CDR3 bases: TGTGCCAGCAGTGGGGACACCTCGGAGCAGTACTTC. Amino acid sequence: CASSGDTSEQYF.

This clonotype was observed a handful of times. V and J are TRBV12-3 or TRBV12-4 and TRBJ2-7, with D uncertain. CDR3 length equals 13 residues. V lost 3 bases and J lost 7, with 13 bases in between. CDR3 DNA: TGTGCCAGCAGTTTTGTCGGCTCCCCGGAGCAGTACTTC. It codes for CASSFVGSPEQYF.

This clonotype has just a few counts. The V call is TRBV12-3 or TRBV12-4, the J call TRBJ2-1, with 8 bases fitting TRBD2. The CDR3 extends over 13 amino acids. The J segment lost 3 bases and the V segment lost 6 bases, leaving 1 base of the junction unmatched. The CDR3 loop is CASRRGDYNEQFF. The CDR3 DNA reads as TGTGCCAGCAGGCGGGGGGACTACAATGAGCAGTTCTTC.

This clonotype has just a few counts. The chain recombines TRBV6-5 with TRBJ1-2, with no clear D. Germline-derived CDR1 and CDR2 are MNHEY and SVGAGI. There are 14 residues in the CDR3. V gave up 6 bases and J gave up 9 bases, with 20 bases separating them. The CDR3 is CASRPTNTAQRYTF. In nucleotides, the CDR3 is TGTGCCAGCAGACCGACAAATACAGCCCAACGCTACACCTTC.

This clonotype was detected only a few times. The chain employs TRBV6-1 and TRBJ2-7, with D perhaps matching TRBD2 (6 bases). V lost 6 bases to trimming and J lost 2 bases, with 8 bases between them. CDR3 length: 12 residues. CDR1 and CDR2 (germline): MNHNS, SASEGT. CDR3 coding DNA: TGTGCCAGCAGGGACTACACCTACGAGCAGTACTTC. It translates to CASRDYTYEQYF.

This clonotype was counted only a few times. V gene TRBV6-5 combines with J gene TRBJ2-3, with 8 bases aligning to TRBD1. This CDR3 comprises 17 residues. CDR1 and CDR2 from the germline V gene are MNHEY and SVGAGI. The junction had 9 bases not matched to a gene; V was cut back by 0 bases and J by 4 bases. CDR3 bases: TGTGCCAGCAGTTACTCGTTTTCGGGACAGGACCCAGATACGCAGTATTTT. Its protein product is CASSYSFSGQDPDTQYF.

The CDR3 reads CAISEMMRETQYF. CDR3 in DNA: TGTGCCATCAGTGAGATGATGAGGGAGACCCAGTACTTC. The chain uses TRBV10-3 and TRBJ2-5; D gene unclear. The CDR3 has 13 amino acids. Germline V gene data show CDR1 as ENHRY and CDR2 as SYGVKD. V was shortened by 2 bases and J by 5 bases, with 9 bases between the two germline ends.

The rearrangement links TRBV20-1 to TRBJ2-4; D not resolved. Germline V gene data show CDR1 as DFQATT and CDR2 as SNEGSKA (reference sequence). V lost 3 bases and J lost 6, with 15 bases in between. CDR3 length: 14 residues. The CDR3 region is CSASSDRRPNIQYF. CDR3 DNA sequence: TGCAGTGCTAGTTCCGACCGACGGCCAAACATTCAGTACTTC.

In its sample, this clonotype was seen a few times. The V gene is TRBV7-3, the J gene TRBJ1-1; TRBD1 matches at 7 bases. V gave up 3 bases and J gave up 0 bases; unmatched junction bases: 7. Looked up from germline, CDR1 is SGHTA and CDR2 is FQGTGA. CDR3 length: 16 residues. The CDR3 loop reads CASSLRTGPMNTEAFF. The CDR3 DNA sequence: TGTGCCAGCAGCTTGCGGACAGGCCCAATGAACACTGAAGCTTTCTTT. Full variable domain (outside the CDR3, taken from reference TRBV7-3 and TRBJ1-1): GAGVSQTPSNKVTEKGKYVELRCDPISGHTALYWYRQSLGQGPEFLIYFQGTGAADDSGLPNDRFFAVRPEGSVSTLKIQRTERGDSAVYLCASSLRTGPMNTEAFFGQGTRLTVV.

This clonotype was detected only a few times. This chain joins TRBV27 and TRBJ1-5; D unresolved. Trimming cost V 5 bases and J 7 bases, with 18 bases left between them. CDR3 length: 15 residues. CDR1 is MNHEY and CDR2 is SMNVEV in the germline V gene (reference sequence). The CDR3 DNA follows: TGTGCCAGCAGTCCCCCGGGATACTCGGGACAGCCCCAGCATTTT. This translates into CASSPPGYSGQPQHF.

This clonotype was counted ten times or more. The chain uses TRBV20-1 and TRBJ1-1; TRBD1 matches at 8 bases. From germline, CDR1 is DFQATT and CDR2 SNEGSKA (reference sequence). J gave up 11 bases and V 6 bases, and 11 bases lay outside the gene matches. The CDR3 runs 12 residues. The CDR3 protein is CSAAPPQGAAFF. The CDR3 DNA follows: TGCAGTGCGGCTCCCCCCCAGGGGGCGGCTTTCTTT.

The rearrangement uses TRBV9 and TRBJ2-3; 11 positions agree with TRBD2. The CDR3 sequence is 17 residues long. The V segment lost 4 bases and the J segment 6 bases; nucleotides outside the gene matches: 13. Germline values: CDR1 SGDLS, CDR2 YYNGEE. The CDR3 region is CASSRPDGTSGPDTQYF. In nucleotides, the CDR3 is TGTGCCAGCAGCCGCCCCGACGGGACTAGCGGCCCGGATACGCAGTATTTT.

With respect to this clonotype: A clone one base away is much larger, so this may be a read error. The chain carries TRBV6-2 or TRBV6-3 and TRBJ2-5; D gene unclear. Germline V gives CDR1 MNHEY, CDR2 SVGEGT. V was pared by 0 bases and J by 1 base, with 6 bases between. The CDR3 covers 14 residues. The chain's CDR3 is CASSYSAVQETQYF. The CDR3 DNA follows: TGTGCCAGCAGTTACTCGGCGGTCCAAGAGACCCAGTACTTC.

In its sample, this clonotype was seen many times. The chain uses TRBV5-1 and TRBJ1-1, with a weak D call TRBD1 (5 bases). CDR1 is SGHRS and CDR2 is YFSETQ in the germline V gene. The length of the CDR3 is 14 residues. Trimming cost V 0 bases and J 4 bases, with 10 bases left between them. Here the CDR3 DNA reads TGCGCCAGCAGCTTGGCGTCGGGGGGCACTGAAGCTTTCTTT. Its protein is CASSLASGGTEAFF.

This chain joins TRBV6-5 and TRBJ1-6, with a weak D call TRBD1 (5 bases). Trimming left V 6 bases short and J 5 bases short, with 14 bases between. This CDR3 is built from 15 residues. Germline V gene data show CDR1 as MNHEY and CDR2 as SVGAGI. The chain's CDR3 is CASRSGTGNNSPLHF. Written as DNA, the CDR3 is TGTGCCAGCAGATCCGGGACGGGAAATAATTCACCCCTCCACTTT.

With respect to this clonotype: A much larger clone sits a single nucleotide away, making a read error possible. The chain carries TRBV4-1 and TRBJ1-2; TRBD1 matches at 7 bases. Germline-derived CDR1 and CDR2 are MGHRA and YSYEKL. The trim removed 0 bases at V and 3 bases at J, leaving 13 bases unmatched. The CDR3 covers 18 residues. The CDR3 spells CASSQDPATGSLYYGYTF. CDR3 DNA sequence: TGCGCCAGCAGCCAAGATCCGGCGACAGGGTCCTTGTACTATGGCTACACCTTC.

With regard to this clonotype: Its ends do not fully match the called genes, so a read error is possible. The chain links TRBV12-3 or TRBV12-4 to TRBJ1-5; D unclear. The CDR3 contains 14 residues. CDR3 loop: CASRLGSSNQPQHF. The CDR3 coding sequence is TGTGCCAGCAGATTAGGAAGTAGCAATCAGCCCCAGCATTTT.

CDR3 sequence: CASPSGVEQFF. CDR3 sequence (DNA): TGTGCCAGCCCTAGTGGGGTTGAGCAGTTCTTC. The rearrangement links TRBV2 to TRBJ2-1; no firm D call. The CDR3 is 11 amino acids. Germline V gene sequence: CDR1 SNHLY, CDR2 FYNNEI. Trimming shortened V by 8 bases and J by 9 bases, and 11 bases separated the two germline ends.

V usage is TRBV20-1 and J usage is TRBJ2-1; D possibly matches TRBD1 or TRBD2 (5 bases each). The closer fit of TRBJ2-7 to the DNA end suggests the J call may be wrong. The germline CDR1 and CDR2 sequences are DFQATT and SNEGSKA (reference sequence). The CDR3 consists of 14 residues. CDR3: CSARGGISYNEQYF. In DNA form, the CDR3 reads TGCAGTGCTAGAGGGGGGATATCCTACAATGAGCAGTACTTC.

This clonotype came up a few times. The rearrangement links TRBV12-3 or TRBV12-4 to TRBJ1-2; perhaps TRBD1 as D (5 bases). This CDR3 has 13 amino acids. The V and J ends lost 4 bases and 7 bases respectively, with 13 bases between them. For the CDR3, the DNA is TGTGCCAGCAGTTCGGACATAGTTCGTGGCTACACCTTC. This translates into CASSSDIVRGYTF.

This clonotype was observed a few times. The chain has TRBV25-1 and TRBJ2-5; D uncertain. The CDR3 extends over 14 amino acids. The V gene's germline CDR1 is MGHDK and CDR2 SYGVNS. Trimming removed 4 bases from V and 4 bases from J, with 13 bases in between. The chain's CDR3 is CASSVGIAGETQYF. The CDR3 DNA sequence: TGTGCCAGCAGTGTCGGAATCGCCGGAGAGACCCAGTACTTC.

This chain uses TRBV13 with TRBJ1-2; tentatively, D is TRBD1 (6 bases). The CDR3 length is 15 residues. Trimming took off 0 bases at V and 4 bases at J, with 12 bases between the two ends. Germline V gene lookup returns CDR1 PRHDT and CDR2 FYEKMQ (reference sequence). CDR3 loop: CASSLGRQEIYGYTF. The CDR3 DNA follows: TGTGCCAGCAGCTTAGGCCGACAGGAAATCTATGGCTACACCTTC.

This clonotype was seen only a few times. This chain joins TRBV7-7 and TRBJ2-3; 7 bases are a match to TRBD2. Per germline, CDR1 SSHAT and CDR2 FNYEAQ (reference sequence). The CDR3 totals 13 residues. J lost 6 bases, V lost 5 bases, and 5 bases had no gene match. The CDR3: CASSPRERDTQYF. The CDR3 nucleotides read TGTGCCAGCAGCCCGCGGGAGAGGGATACGCAGTATTTT.

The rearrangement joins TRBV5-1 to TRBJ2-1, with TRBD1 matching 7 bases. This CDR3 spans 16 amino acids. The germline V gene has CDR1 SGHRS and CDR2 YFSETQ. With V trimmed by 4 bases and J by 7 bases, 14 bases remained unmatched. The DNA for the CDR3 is TGCGCCAGCAGCACTGAAGGGACAGAGGCCCGTAATGAGCAGTTCTTC. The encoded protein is CASSTEGTEARNEQFF.